This TCR beta chain was recorded in a study of blood T cell repertoires in COVID-19. Across the study: The origin of the acute and convalescent COVID-19 samples was the United States, Italy and Spain. PBMCs, B-cell-depleted T cells, or T cells provided the cDNA or gDNA that made up the material.

Which cohort a participant joined came from the clinical history participants gave. The CDR3 has 14 residues. Germline loops: CDR1 SGHVS, CDR2 FNYEAQ. V was pared by 4 bases and J by 4 bases, with 13 bases between. How the authors handled the data: Amplification of reference gene primers was used by the study to estimate nucleated cell counts. Method: immunoSEQ multiplex PCR; TCRdb's copy keeps in-frame clones and lacks some. V, J and clone size derive from that table, while D and trimming were established from the DNA sequence. This sample has about 180,000 clones, with approximately 84% found just once.

The chain uses TRBV7-6 and TRBJ2-5, with a weak D call TRBD2 (5 bases). Specimen: PBMCs or T cells enriched from blood (not recorded which). The TCR originated in a human donor with acute COVID-19. The donor label of this sample is uncertain. In nucleotides, the CDR3 is TGTGCCAGCAGCTCGGGCCCCCGGGGAGAGACCCAGTACTTC. Amino acid sequence: CASSSGPRGETQYF. The full variable domain, rest sourced from reference TRBV7-6 and TRBJ2-5, is GAGVSQSPRYKVTKRGQDVALRCDPISGHVSLYWYRQALGQGPEFLTYFNYEAQQDKSGLPNDRFSAERPEGSISTLTIQRTEQRDSAMYRCASSSGPRGETQYFGPGTRLLVL.